The rows below give T cell receptor beta chains drawn from one sample of a study of early T cells in non-severe SARS-CoV-2 infection. One entry per CDR3 protein results from TCRdb running MiXCR on the 5' RACE reads. This sample has approximately 90,000 distinct CDR3 sequences, with around 10% found just once. Here the sequenced sample was whole blood, taken at baseline. The receptors were sampled from an adult who was a healthcare worker with PCR-confirmed SARS-CoV-2 infection or an uninfected control (not recorded which). The CDR3 runs from the conserved cysteine through the conserved F or W. A D gene is named only where the DNA matches it firmly. Clone size is given for some rows only: seen once, a few or many times, or a class if the clone is expanded.

J gene: TRBJ2-2
V gene: TRBV6-5
CDR3 length: 16
D gene: TRBD2
clone size: few
CDR3 protein: CASSYRDSGDRGELFF
CDR3 DNA: TGTGCCAGCAGTTACCGGGATAGCGGGGATCGCGGGGAGCTGTTTTTT

J gene: TRBJ2-3
V gene: TRBV7-2
CDR3 length: 14
D gene: NA
clone size: many
CDR3 protein: CASSLAQITDTQYF
CDR3 DNA: TGTGCCAGCAGCTTGGCTCAGATAACAGATACGCAGTATTTT

J gene: TRBJ2-1
V gene: TRBV29-1
CDR3 length: 14
D gene: TRBD2
clone size: few
CDR3 protein: CSATGTSGHNEQFF
CDR3 DNA: TGCAGCGCAACCGGGACTAGCGGACACAATGAGCAGTTCTTC

J gene: TRBJ1-4
V gene: TRBV20-1
CDR3 length: 13
D gene: TRBD1
clone size: many
CDR3 protein: CSASAGGNEKLFF
CDR3 DNA: TGCAGTGCTAGCGCAGGGGGCAATGAAAAACTGTTTTTT

J gene: TRBJ2-1
V gene: TRBV20-1
CDR3 length: 14
D gene: NA
clone size: few
CDR3 protein: CSVRGRGRYNEQFF
CDR3 DNA: TGCAGTGTCCGGGGTAGGGGGAGGTACAATGAGCAGTTCTTC

J gene: TRBJ2-1
V gene: TRBV20-1
CDR3 length: 16
D gene: TRBD2
clone size: few
CDR3 protein: CSARDVPPSGSSKQFF
CDR3 DNA: TGCAGTGCTAGAGATGTACCCCCTAGCGGGAGCAGTAAGCAGTTCTTC

J gene: TRBJ2-7
V gene: TRBV5-1
CDR3 length: 16
D gene: TRBD2
clone size: few
CDR3 protein: CASSLPPASGVYEQYF
CDR3 DNA: TGCGCCAGCAGCTTGCCCCCCGCTAGCGGGGTCTACGAGCAGTACTTC

J gene: TRBJ1-5
V gene: TRBV7-2
CDR3 length: 18
D gene: NA
clone size: NA
CDR3 protein: CASSPALGSGVGSQPQHF
CDR3 DNA: TGTGCCAGCAGCCCCGCTCTAGGGTCAGGGGTTGGTAGTCAGCCCCAGCATTTT

J gene: TRBJ2-2
V gene: TRBV12-3/TRBV12-4
CDR3 length: 18
D gene: TRBD2
clone size: NA
CDR3 protein: CASSLTPGLAGHTGELFF
CDR3 DNA: TGTGCCAGCAGTCTCACACCGGGACTAGCGGGACACACCGGGGAGCTGTTTTTT

J gene: TRBJ1-4
V gene: TRBV5-1
CDR3 length: 14
D gene: NA
clone size: few
CDR3 protein: CASSLGTTNEKLFF
CDR3 DNA: TGCGCCAGCAGCTTGGGTACAACTAATGAAAAACTGTTTTTT

J gene: TRBJ2-7
V gene: TRBV10-1
CDR3 length: 15
D gene: TRBD2
clone size: many
CDR3 protein: CASSESSGGFYEQYF
CDR3 DNA: TGCGCCAGCAGTGAGTCCTCGGGAGGGTTCTACGAGCAGTACTTC

J gene: TRBJ2-1
V gene: TRBV29-1
CDR3 length: 12
D gene: NA
clone size: few
CDR3 protein: CSVRDPRHEQFF
CDR3 DNA: TGCAGCGTCAGGGACCCCCGTCATGAGCAGTTCTTC

J gene: TRBJ1-5
V gene: TRBV19
CDR3 length: 14
D gene: NA
clone size: few
CDR3 protein: CASTLGVSNQPQHF
CDR3 DNA: TGTGCCAGTACCCTTGGGGTCAGCAATCAGCCCCAGCATTTT

J gene: TRBJ1-1
V gene: TRBV2
CDR3 length: 15
D gene: TRBD1
clone size: NA
CDR3 protein: CASSGPGTGITEAFF
CDR3 DNA: TGTGCCAGCAGTGGCCCCGGGACAGGGATCACTGAAGCTTTCTTT

J gene: TRBJ2-5
V gene: TRBV28
CDR3 length: 12
D gene: NA
clone size: many
CDR3 protein: CASSFSQETQYF
CDR3 DNA: TGTGCCAGCAGTTTCAGTCAAGAGACCCAGTACTTC

J gene: TRBJ1-1
V gene: TRBV5-1
CDR3 length: 15
D gene: NA
clone size: NA
CDR3 protein: CASSLEGGLNTEAFF
CDR3 DNA: TGCGCCAGCAGCTTGGAAGGGGGGTTAAACACTGAAGCTTTCTTT

J gene: TRBJ2-7
V gene: TRBV12-3/TRBV12-4
CDR3 length: 15
D gene: TRBD2
clone size: NA
CDR3 protein: CASSLGPGGPYEQYF
CDR3 DNA: TGTGCCAGCAGTTTAGGGCCGGGAGGGCCCTACGAGCAGTACTTC